This entry lists 18 T cell receptor beta chains sequenced from one sample in a study of T cell repertoires in cytomegalovirus infection. From the reads, TCRdb called clonotypes with MiXCR, one entry per CDR3 protein. The sample records around 330,000 distinct CDR3 sequences, roughly 15% being singletons. What was sequenced was PBMCs. These receptors all stem from a human donor in good health (CMV status not recorded). Some clones in this sample may be carry-over from other donors' samples.

This clonotype was picked up a small number of times. The chain links TRBV4-2 to TRBJ2-7, with a tentative D call TRBD2 (6 bases). With 0 bases removed from V and 4 bases from J, the gap between germline ends came to 13 bases. The CDR3 extends over 15 amino acids. Germline V CDR1 and CDR2: LGHNA, YNFKEQ. In DNA, the CDR3 is TGTGCCAGCAGCCAAGATCAGGGCGGGGCTTACGAGCAGTACTTC. It specifies CASSQDQGGAYEQYF.

The chain recombines TRBV20-1 with TRBJ2-1; D is ambiguous. The CDR3 is made up of 16 amino acids. Germline-derived CDR1 and CDR2 are DFQATT and SNEGSKA (reference sequence). V was pared by 2 bases and J by 9 bases, with 23 bases between. The CDR3 reads CSARFQETGARGEQFF. The CDR3 DNA reads TGCAGTGCTAGATTCCAAGAGACCGGCGCCCGAGGTGAGCAGTTCTTC.

The rearrangement uses TRBV6-1 and TRBJ2-1; TRBD2 might be the D (7 bases). This CDR3 is built from 15 residues. Germline V CDR1 and CDR2: MNHNS, SASEGT. The V end was cut by 5 bases, the J end by 9 bases, with 20 bases between. In nucleotides, the CDR3 is TGTGCCAGCAGTTTCATTAGCGGGCAAGGGGGTGAGCAGTTCTTC. Translation gives CASSFISGQGGEQFF.

V usage is TRBV20-1 and J usage is TRBJ1-1; TRBD1 might be the D (6 bases). Trimming cost V 1 base and J 5 bases, with 17 bases left between them. Germline loops: CDR1 DFQATT, CDR2 SNEGSKA (reference sequence). CDR3 length: 15 amino acids. The CDR3 is CSARVGGAAGTEAFF. The DNA of the CDR3 is TGCAGTGCTAGAGTAGGGGGGGCCGCCGGAACTGAAGCTTTCTTT.

Ten or more counts support this clonotype. The V call is TRBV28, the J call TRBJ1-5, with D tentatively TRBD1 (6 bases). This CDR3 has 20 residues. Germline V CDR1 and CDR2: MDHEN, SYDVKM. V dropped 7 bases and J dropped 0 bases, with 28 bases sitting between them. Written as DNA, the CDR3 is TGTGCCAGCAAGAGTCCGATCAGGGGCCATGAATCTAATAGCAATCAGCCCCAGCATTTT. Translation gives CASKSPIRGHESNSNQPQHF.

This clonotype has just a few counts. The chain links TRBV4-3 to TRBJ2-2; D tentatively reads TRBD1 or TRBD2 (6 bases each). V was clipped by 4 bases and J by 0 bases, with 9 bases between them. The CDR3 contains 15 residues. Per the germline V gene, CDR1 is LGHNA and CDR2 is YSLEER. The CDR3 protein is CASSRGATNTGELFF. As DNA, the CDR3 is TGCGCCAGCAGCCGGGGGGCTACGAACACCGGGGAGCTGTTTTTT.

The V call is TRBV12-3 or TRBV12-4, the J call TRBJ2-3; D not certain. The CDR3 has 14 residues. Trimming took off 10 bases at V and 0 bases at J, with 14 bases between the two ends. CDR3 residues: CATHEGRSTDTQYF. CDR3 sequence (DNA): TGTGCCACCCATGAAGGGCGTAGCACAGATACGCAGTATTTT.

CDR3 nucleotide sequence: TGTGCCACCAGTGAGGGTGGACAGCCCCAGCATTTT. The encoded protein is CATSEGGQPQHF. The chain carries TRBV24-1 and TRBJ1-5; D ambiguous. Germline V lookup: CDR1 KGHDR, CDR2 SFDVKD. CDR3 length equals 12 residues. The V end lost 4 bases, the J end lost 7 bases, and 7 bases lay between the germline ends.

The table lists this clonotype with many counts. The J gene is TRBJ1-5, the V gene TRBV6-1; TRBD1 is a possible D gene (6 bases). Germline V lookup: CDR1 MNHNS, CDR2 SASEGT. This CDR3 is 13 amino acids long. V was pared by 3 bases and J by 7 bases, with 10 bases between. The CDR3 DNA sequence: TGTGCCAGCAGTGATTCGGGGGGCCAGCCCCAGCATTTT. It is translated as CASSDSGGQPQHF.

This clonotype was found many times. The V gene is TRBV7-6, the J gene TRBJ2-1; 9 bases map to TRBD1. The CDR3 has 15 residues. Germline-derived CDR1 and CDR2 are SGHVS and FNYEAQ. V was pared by 4 bases and J by 3 bases, with 4 bases of the junction left unmatched. The CDR3 coding sequence is TGTGCCAGCAGCTATACAGGGGGCATCTACAATGAGCAGTTCTTC. Amino acid sequence: CASSYTGGIYNEQFF. The entire variable domain, with the rest obtained from reference TRBV7-6 and TRBJ2-1, is as follows: GAGVSQSPRYKVTKRGQDVALRCDPISGHVSLYWYRQALGQGPEFLTYFNYEAQQDKSGLPNDRFSAERPEGSISTLTIQRTEQRDSAMYRCASSYTGGIYNEQFFGPGTRLTVL.

This clonotype has a handful of counts. This chain connects TRBV28 to TRBJ1-1, with D tentatively TRBD1 (6 bases). Trimming shortened V by 5 bases and J by 11 bases, and 15 bases separated the two germline ends. Germline V gene data show CDR1 as MDHEN and CDR2 as SYDVKM. The CDR3 runs to 12 residues. The CDR3 loop reads CASSTDRRMAFF. The CDR3, as DNA: TGTGCCAGCAGTACTGACAGGAGGATGGCTTTCTTT.

The chain recombines TRBV7-9 with TRBJ1-4; D not certain. CDR1 SEHNR and CDR2 FQNEAQ come from the germline V gene (reference sequence). Trimming shortened V by 3 bases and J by 8 bases, and 10 bases separated the two germline ends. The CDR3 is made up of 13 amino acids. This CDR3 reads CASSLLSGEKLFF. The CDR3 bases are TGTGCCAGCAGCTTGTTGTCGGGCGAAAAACTGTTTTTT.

This clonotype was counted many times. The chain combines TRBV7-2 with TRBJ2-7; no firm D call. Looked up from germline, CDR1 is SGHTA and CDR2 is FQGNSA. Trimming took 6 bases from V and 5 from J, leaving 8 bases between them. The CDR3 extends over 11 amino acids. The CDR3 DNA reads as TGTGCCAGCAGGGGTACAGACGAGCAGTACTTC. This translates into CASRGTDEQYF.

About this clonotype: At one boundary the junction diverges from the germline segment, which might be a read error. This chain uses TRBV7-7 with TRBJ2-1, with TRBD1 identical over 7 bases. Per the germline V gene, CDR1 is SSHAT and CDR2 is FNYEAQ (reference sequence). This CDR3 is built from 14 residues. The CDR3 here is CASSLDPGTVEQFF. The CDR3 DNA is TGTGCTAGCAGCTTAGACCCCGGGACAGTTGAGCAGTTCTTC. Full variable domain (outside the CDR3, taken from reference TRBV7-7 and TRBJ2-1): GAGVSQSPRYKVTKRGQDVTLRCDPISSHATLYWYQQALGQGPEFLTYFNYEAQPDKSGLPSDRFSAERPEGSISTLTIQRTEQRDSAMYRCASSLDPGTVEQFFGPGTRLTVL.

This clonotype was recorded a few times. This chain joins TRBV5-5 and TRBJ1-6, with D tentatively TRBD1 (5 bases). The germline V and J ends were trimmed by 8 bases and 5 bases, with 26 bases remaining between them. The CDR3 sequence is 18 residues long. Germline V CDR1 and CDR2: SGHKS, YYEKEE (reference sequence). The CDR3 here is CASSNGTGLWLDNSPLHF. Written as DNA, the CDR3 is TGTGCCAGTAGTAACGGAACAGGACTTTGGTTGGATAATTCACCCCTCCACTTT. Filled out from reference TRBV5-5 and TRBJ1-6, the complete variable domain reads DAGVTQSPTHLIKTRGQQVTLRCSPISGHKSVSWYQQVLGQGPQFIFQYYEKEERGRGNFPDRFSARQFPNYSSELNVNALLLGDSALYLCASSNGTGLWLDNSPLHFGNGTRLTVT.

This clonotype showed up many times. The chain joins TRBV20-1 to TRBJ1-1; possible D gene TRBD1, 6 bases. Trimming pared 2 bases from V and 5 bases from J, leaving 15 bases between. The length of the CDR3 is 14 residues. Germline CDR1 and CDR2: DFQATT and SNEGSKA (reference sequence). The CDR3 is CSARPRGQGTEAFF. In DNA, the CDR3 is TGCAGTGCTAGACCCCGGGGGCAGGGGACTGAAGCTTTCTTT.

CDR3 in DNA: TGTGCCAGCAGCGCGGGAAATTCACCCCTCCACTTT. It specifies CASSAGNSPLHF. The V and J genes are TRBV9 and TRBJ1-6; no clear D gene. V lost 3 bases and J lost 7, with 5 bases in between. The germline V gene has CDR1 SGDLS and CDR2 YYNGEE. The length of the CDR3 is 12 residues.

CDR3 sequence (DNA): TGTGCCAGCAGTGACCAGGGTCGTTCACCCCTCCACTTT. Its translation is CASSDQGRSPLHF. The V gene is TRBV2, the J gene TRBJ1-6; TRBD1 is a possible D gene (5 bases). This CDR3 is built from 13 residues. Trimming stripped 3 bases from V and 9 bases from J, with 9 bases between. CDR1 and CDR2 from the germline V gene are SNHLY and FYNNEI.